These T cell receptor beta chains were read from a single sample in a study of T cell repertoires in cytomegalovirus infection. TCRdb reprocessed the reads with MiXCR, giving one entry per CDR3 protein. The data show over 300,000 distinct CDR3 sequences, with 9.5% seen just once and 4.3% held by the top ten. Material for sequencing was PBMCs. These TCRs come from a human donor in good health (CMV status not recorded). Some clones in this sample may be carry-over from other donors' samples. The CDR3 runs from the conserved cysteine through the conserved F or W. The order of the fields is J gene, clone size, V gene, D gene, CDR3 DNA, CDR3 protein. A D gene is named only where the DNA matches it firmly. Rows give clone size only sometimes, using once, few, many, or a class for an expanded clone.

TRBJ1-6 | NA | TRBV7-9 | TRBD1 | TGTGCCAGCAGCCTGGTGGGACAGCTTAATTCACCCCTCCACTTT | CASSLVGQLNSPLHF
TRBJ2-7 | many | TRBV7-2 | TRBD2 | TGTGCCAGCAGCCCCCGCGGGGGAAGATCCTCCTACGAGCAGTACTTC | CASSPRGGRSSYEQYF
TRBJ2-3 | NA | TRBV6-2/TRBV6-3 | TRBD2 | TGTGCCAGCAGTTACTCCGGACTAGCGGGAGGGGTCACAGATACGCAGTATTTT | CASSYSGLAGGVTDTQYF
TRBJ1-1 | many | TRBV7-2 | TRBD1 | TGTGCCAGCAGCTTAGTAAGACAGGGGGGTGGAGCTTTCTTT | CASSLVRQGGGAFF
TRBJ2-7 | NA | TRBV7-9 | TRBD2 | TGTGCCAGCAGCGGTTCCCAGGTTGGACTAGCGGGAGGAGGATACGAGCAGTACTTC | CASSGSQVGLAGGGYEQYF
TRBJ2-5 | NA | TRBV7-9 | NA | TGTGCCAGCACCCTCGTGCGTCAAGAGACCCAGTACTTC | CASTLVRQETQYF
TRBJ1-3 | NA | TRBV7-2 | NA | TGTGCCAGCAGCTTAGGTCCTCCGTTCTCTGGAAACACCATATATTTT | CASSLGPPFSGNTIYF
TRBJ2-3 | many | TRBV7-2 | NA | TGTGCCAGCAGCCCTCGGGACTTCACAGATACGCAGTATTTT | CASSPRDFTDTQYF
TRBJ2-1 | NA | TRBV29-1 | NA | TGCAGCCTAACTTCAGAGGTGATTTACAATGAGCAGTTCTTC | CSLTSEVIYNEQFF
TRBJ2-5 | many | TRBV29-1 | NA | TGCAGCGTTGAAGATCGGACAGCCGGGGGAGAGACCCAGTACTTC | CSVEDRTAGGETQYF
TRBJ2-1 | NA | TRBV12-5 | TRBD2 | TGTGCTAGTGCCCTCCGAGCGGGGACTAGCGGAGTAACGAGGGAGCAGTTCTTC | CASALRAGTSGVTREQFF
TRBJ1-6 | many | TRBV25-1 | TRBD1 | TGTGCCAGCAGTGACCCGGGACAGTATAATTCACCCCTCCACTTT | CASSDPGQYNSPLHF
TRBJ2-3 | many | TRBV12-3/TRBV12-4 | NA | TGTGCCAGCAGTCGCCAGGAAGGACTGCGGCGAACGCAGTATTTT | CASSRQEGLRRTQYF
TRBJ2-1 | many | TRBV7-2 | TRBD2 | TGTGCCAGCAGCTTAGGTCTAGCGGGGGGCCGGGGGTTCTTC | CASSLGLAGGRGFF
TRBJ1-1 | NA | TRBV14 | NA | TGTGCCAGCAGCCAAGATCGGCTTACCTTGAACACTGAAGCTTTCTTT | CASSQDRLTLNTEAFF
TRBJ2-1 | few | TRBV6-2/TRBV6-3 | NA | TGTGCCAGCAGGCATTACAATGAGCAGTTCTTC | CASRHYNEQFF
TRBJ1-1 | NA | TRBV11-2 | TRBD1 | TGTGCCAGCAGCCCCCGGGACAGGACAAACACTGAAGCTTTCTTT | CASSPRDRTNTEAFF
TRBJ1-4 | many | TRBV12-3/TRBV12-4 | NA | TGTGCCAGCAGTTTCGGAGGATTTAATGAAAAACTGTTTTTT | CASSFGGFNEKLFF
TRBJ2-2 | NA | TRBV19 | TRBD1 | TGTGCCAGTAGTCGGACCGGGACAGGGGCGAACACCGGGGAGCTGTTTTTT | CASSRTGTGANTGELFF
TRBJ2-7 | many | TRBV7-2 | TRBD2 | TGTGCCAGCAGCTTAGCCCTGACTAGCGGGGGGAAAAACGAGCAGTACTTC | CASSLALTSGGKNEQYF
TRBJ1-5 | NA | TRBV10-3 | TRBD1 | TGTGCCACCACCGGCGGGGGACAGTATCGAAATCAGCCCCAGCATTTT | CATTGGGQYRNQPQHF
TRBJ2-7 | NA | TRBV12-3/TRBV12-4 | NA | TGTGCCAGCACCCCGGACTCACCCGGCTCCTACGAGCAGTACTTC | CASTPDSPGSYEQYF
TRBJ1-3 | many | TRBV7-2 | NA | TGTGCCAGCAGCTTAATGGGAAACACCATATATTTT | CASSLMGNTIYF
TRBJ2-5 | many | TRBV7-2 | NA | TGTGCCAGCAGCTTAGAGGCGTCTAGGGAAGAGACCCAGTACTTC | CASSLEASREETQYF
TRBJ1-6 | many | TRBV12-3/TRBV12-4 | NA | TGTGCCAGCTCAACGGGGGGACGGTCCTATAATTCACCCCTCCACTTT | CASSTGGRSYNSPLHF
TRBJ1-2 | NA | TRBV5-6 | TRBD1 | TGTGCCAGCAGCTCCAGGGGGACCTATGGCTACACCTTC | CASSSRGTYGYTF
TRBJ1-1 | many | TRBV14 | NA | TGTGCCAGCAGCCAAAGAACAGGGTTAGCCACTGAAGCTTTCTTT | CASSQRTGLATEAFF
TRBJ2-6 | many | TRBV15 | NA | TGTGCCACCAGCAGGATGGGAGAAACGAGCTCTGGGGCCAACGTCCTGACTTTC | CATSRMGETSSGANVLTF
TRBJ2-7 | few | TRBV5-1 | NA | TGCGCCAGCAGCTTGGCCCCAGCGTCCGTCTCCTACGAGCAGTACTTC | CASSLAPASVSYEQYF
TRBJ2-1 | NA | TRBV4-3 | TRBD1 | TGCGCCAGCAGCCAAGAAGGCAGGGGGCCGGGGAATGAGCAGTTCTTC | CASSQEGRGPGNEQFF
TRBJ1-1 | many | TRBV7-2 | NA | TGTGCCAGCAGCTTACTAGGGAACACTGAAGCTTTCTTT | CASSLLGNTEAFF
TRBJ2-3 | many | TRBV7-2 | NA | TGTGCCAGCAGCTTAGCGAGTCAGGGGAGAGGCACAGATACGCAGTATTTT | CASSLASQGRGTDTQYF
TRBJ1-2 | few | TRBV7-2 | NA | TGTGCCAGCAGGCCTCAAGGGGGGGATGACACCTTC | CASRPQGGDDTF
TRBJ2-7 | NA | TRBV11-2 | NA | TGTGCCAGCAGCCGCGGGGACACTTCCTACGAGCAGTACTTC | CASSRGDTSYEQYF
TRBJ2-5 | many | TRBV7-2 | TRBD2 | TGTGCCAGCAGCTTCCACCCCCTCTCTAGCGGGGCCGCGTTGGGGACCCAGTACTTC | CASSFHPLSSGAALGTQYF
TRBJ2-7 | many | TRBV7-2 | NA | TGTGCCAGCAGCTTAGTTGTATTGGCGACGAGCTCCTACGAGCAGTACTTC | CASSLVVLATSSYEQYF
TRBJ1-4 | many | TRBV19 | NA | TGTGCCAGTAGTCTCCGAGGGGGTACTAATGAAAAACTGTTTTTT | CASSLRGGTNEKLFF
TRBJ1-5 | NA | TRBV6-5 | NA | TGTGCCAGCAGTCCTATGACCGGGGGCAACAATCAGCCCCAGCATTTT | CASSPMTGGNNQPQHF
TRBJ2-1 | few | TRBV6-2/TRBV6-3 | TRBD2 | TGTGCCAGCAGTTACACCCAAGGCGGGGGGCTACACTCCTACAATGAGCAGTTCTTC | CASSYTQGGGLHSYNEQFF
TRBJ2-6 | few | TRBV7-9 | NA | TGTGCCAGCAGCTTCTACGACAGCTCTGGGGCCAACGTCCTGACTTTC | CASSFYDSSGANVLTF
TRBJ2-7 | few | TRBV7-2 | NA | TGTGCCAGCAGCTTGTTGGGCAACGAGCAGTACTTC | CASSLLGNEQYF
TRBJ1-1 | NA | TRBV6-1 | NA | TGTGCCAGCAGTGGACAGGCCAGGAACACTGAAGCTTTCTTT | CASSGQARNTEAFF
TRBJ1-4 | few | TRBV20-1 | NA | TGCAGTGCTAGGGGGTTGGGTGAAAAACTGTTTTTT | CSARGLGEKLFF
TRBJ2-3 | few | TRBV5-1 | NA | TGCGCCAGCAGCCAATCTTCAGATACGCAGTATTTT | CASSQSSDTQYF
TRBJ2-1 | few | TRBV6-2/TRBV6-3 | TRBD2 | TGTGCCAGCAATGTAGCGGGAGCGGGCAATGAGCAGTTCTTC | CASNVAGAGNEQFF
TRBJ2-1 | few | TRBV6-8 | TRBD2 | TGTGCCAGCAGTTACGAGCGGGAGGGGGTCTACAATGAGCAGTTCTTC | CASSYEREGVYNEQFF
TRBJ1-1 | NA | TRBV12-3/TRBV12-4 | NA | TGTGCCAGCAGTTTAGCGATATGGGGGACTGAAGCTTTCTTT | CASSLAIWGTEAFF
TRBJ1-4 | many | TRBV7-2 | NA | TGTGCCAGCAGCGCCCGCTCGGGTGATAATGAAAAACTGTTTTTT | CASSARSGDNEKLFF
TRBJ2-1 | NA | TRBV18 | NA | TGTGCCAGCTCTCCCTCGGTCGGTTCACTCGGGGACAATGAGCAGTTCTTC | CASSPSVGSLGDNEQFF
TRBJ2-5 | many | TRBV4-2 | TRBD2 | TGTGCCAGCAGCCTCAGAGCTCGTCGAGGGACTAGCGGGGCCTATCAAGAGACCCAGTACTTC | CASSLRARRGTSGAYQETQYF
TRBJ2-3 | many | TRBV7-3 | NA | TGTGCCAGCAGCCCCCGGGTCGCTACAGATACGCAGTATTTT | CASSPRVATDTQYF
TRBJ2-7 | few | TRBV20-1 | NA | TGCAGTGCTAGAGATACCCCCAAATACGAGCAGTACTTC | CSARDTPKYEQYF
TRBJ1-1 | many | TRBV11-2 | TRBD1 | TGTGCCAGCACCCAAATCAGGGGGGGGAAACTCAGGGTCCCTGAAGCTTTCTTT | CASTQIRGGKLRVPEAFF